The table lists the clone carrying this TCR beta chain with a few counts. Antigen unknown. These data are taken from a study of T and B cells in COVID-19 patients. In the study overall: COVID-19 patients gave peripheral blood either during active infection or after recovery. The recovered patients had mostly mild to moderate COVID-19 with outpatient management. Whole-study results and caveats: Active COVID-19 showed highly clonal TRB repertoires; recovery showed diversity and richness above healthy donors.

Germline CDR1 is GTSNPN and CDR2 is SVGIG (reference sequence). V was pared by 3 bases and J by 4 bases, with 15 bases between. The CDR3 runs to 15 residues. Blood genomic DNA input for TRB amplification was 250-500 ng. Multiplex PCR with BIOMED2 TRB-A/B primer pools amplified TRB rearrangements. Each CDR3 protein is one row after TCRdb ran MiXCR on the multiplex PCR reads. The repertoire has 7,000 to 9,000 distinct CDR3 sequences, about a third of them found once; the top ten carry 53%. The J gene is TRBJ2-2, the V gene TRBV30, with a tentative D call TRBD2 (5 bases). This TCR was sampled from a human donor with active COVID-19. The sample taken for sequencing was blood. CDR3 amino acids: CAWRARGSSTGELFF. The CDR3 nucleotides read TGTGCCTGGAGGGCCCGGGGATCTAGCACCGGGGAGCTGTTTTTT.